This T cell receptor (beta chain) was captured in a study of blood T cell repertoires in COVID-19. On the study more broadly: Samples taken during acute and convalescent COVID-19 were collected in the United States, Italy and Spain. PBMCs, B-cell-depleted T cells, or T cells provided the cDNA or gDNA that made up the material.

As handled by the study authors: Quantification of nucleated cells was approximated via reference gene primer amplification. TCRdb keeps only in-frame clones here, not all; method: immunoSEQ multiplex PCR. The V and J calls and clone size were taken over from that table, and D and trimming were inferred from the DNA. The sample lists roughly 42,000 clones, over 75% seen once, with more than 9% in the top ten. This clone was detected once. V was trimmed by 0 bases and J by 2 bases, leaving 10 bases between them. The CDR3 loop spans 15 amino acids. CDR1 SGHRS and CDR2 YFSETQ come from the germline V gene.

The chain couples TRBV5-1 to TRBJ2-3; no reliable D call. This clonotype originated in a human donor in a cohort sampled during active COVID-19. Sequencing used peripheral blood. CDR3 region: CASSLGRLHTDTQYF. The CDR3 region has the DNA TGCGCCAGCAGCTTGGGGCGGCTTCACACAGATACGCAGTATTTT.